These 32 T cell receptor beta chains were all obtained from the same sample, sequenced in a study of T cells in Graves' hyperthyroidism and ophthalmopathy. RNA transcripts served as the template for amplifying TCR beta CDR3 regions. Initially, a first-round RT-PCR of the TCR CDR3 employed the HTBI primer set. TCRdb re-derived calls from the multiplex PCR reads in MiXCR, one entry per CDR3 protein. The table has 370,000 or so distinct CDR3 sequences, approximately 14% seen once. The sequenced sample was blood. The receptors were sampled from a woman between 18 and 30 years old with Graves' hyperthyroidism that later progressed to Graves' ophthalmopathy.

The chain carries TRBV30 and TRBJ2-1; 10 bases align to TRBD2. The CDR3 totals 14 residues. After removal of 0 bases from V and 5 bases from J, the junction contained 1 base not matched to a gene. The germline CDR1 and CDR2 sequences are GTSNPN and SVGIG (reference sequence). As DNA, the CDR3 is TGTGCCTGGAGTGTCGGACTAGCGGACAATGAGCAGTTCTTC. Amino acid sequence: CAWSVGLADNEQFF.

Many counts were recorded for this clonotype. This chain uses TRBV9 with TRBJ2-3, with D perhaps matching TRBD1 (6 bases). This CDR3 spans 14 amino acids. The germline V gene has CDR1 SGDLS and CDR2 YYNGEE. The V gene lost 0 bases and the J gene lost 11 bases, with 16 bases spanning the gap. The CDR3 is CASSVERDKEGQYF. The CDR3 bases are TGTGCCAGCAGCGTAGAACGGGACAAAGAGGGGCAGTATTTT.

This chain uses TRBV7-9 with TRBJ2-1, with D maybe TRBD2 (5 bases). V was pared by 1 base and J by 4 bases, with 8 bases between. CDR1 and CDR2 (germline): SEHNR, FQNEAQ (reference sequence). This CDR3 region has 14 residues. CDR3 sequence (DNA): TGTGCCAGCAGCTTAGAGCGGAAGTACAATGAGCAGTTCTTC. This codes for CASSLERKYNEQFF.

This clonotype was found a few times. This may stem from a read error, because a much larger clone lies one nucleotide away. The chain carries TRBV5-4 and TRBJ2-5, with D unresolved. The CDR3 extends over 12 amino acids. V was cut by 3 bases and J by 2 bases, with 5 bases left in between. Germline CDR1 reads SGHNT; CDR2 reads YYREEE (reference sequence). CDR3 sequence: CASSSQQETQYF. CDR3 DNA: TGTGCCAGCAGCTCACAACAAGAGACCCAGTACTTC.

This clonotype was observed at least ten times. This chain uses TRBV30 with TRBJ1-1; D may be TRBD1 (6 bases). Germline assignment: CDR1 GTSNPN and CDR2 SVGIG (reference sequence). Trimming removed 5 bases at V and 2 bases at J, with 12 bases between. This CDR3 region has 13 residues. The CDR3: CAWHRDLNTEAFF. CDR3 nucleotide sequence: TGTGCCTGGCACAGGGACCTTAACACTGAAGCTTTCTTT.

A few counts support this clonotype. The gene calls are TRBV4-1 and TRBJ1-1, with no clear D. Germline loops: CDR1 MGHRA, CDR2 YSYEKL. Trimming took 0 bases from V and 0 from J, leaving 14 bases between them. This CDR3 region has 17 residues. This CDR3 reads CASSQEPLWAMNTEAFF. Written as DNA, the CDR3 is TGCGCCAGCAGCCAAGAGCCCCTGTGGGCCATGAACACTGAAGCTTTCTTT.

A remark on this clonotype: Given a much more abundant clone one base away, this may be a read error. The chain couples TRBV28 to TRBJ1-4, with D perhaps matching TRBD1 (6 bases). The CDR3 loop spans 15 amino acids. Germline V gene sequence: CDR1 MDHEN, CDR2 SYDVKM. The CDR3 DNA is TGTGCCAGCAGACTAGGAACAGGGAGTTATGAAAAACTGTCTTTT. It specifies CASRLGTGSYEKLSF.

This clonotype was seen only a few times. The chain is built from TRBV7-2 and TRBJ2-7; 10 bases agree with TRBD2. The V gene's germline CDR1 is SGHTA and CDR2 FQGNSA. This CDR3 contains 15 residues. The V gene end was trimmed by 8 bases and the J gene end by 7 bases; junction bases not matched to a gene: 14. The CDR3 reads CASLPRSGRAGEQYF. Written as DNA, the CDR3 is TGTGCCAGCTTGCCGAGGAGCGGGAGGGCCGGTGAGCAGTACTTC.

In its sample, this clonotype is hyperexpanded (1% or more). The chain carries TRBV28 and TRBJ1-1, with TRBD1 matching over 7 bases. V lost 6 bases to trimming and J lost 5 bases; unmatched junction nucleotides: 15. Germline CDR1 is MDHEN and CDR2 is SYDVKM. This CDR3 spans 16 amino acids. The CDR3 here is CASRSGQAPRATEAFF. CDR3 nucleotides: TGTGCCAGCAGGTCCGGACAGGCCCCTCGGGCGACTGAAGCTTTCTTT. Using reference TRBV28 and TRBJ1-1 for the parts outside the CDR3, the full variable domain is DVKVTQSSRYLVKRTGEKVFLECVQDMDHENMFWYRQDPGLGLRLIYFSYDVKMKEKGDIPEGYSVSREKKERFSLILESASTNQTSMYLCASRSGQAPRATEAFFGQGTRLTVV.

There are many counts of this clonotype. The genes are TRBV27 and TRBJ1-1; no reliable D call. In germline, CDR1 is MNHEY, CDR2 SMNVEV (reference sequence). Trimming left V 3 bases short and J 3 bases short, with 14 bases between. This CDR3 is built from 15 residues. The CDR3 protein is CASSLGSETDTEAFF. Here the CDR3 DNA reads TGTGCCAGCAGTTTGGGGAGCGAAACGGACACTGAAGCTTTCTTT.

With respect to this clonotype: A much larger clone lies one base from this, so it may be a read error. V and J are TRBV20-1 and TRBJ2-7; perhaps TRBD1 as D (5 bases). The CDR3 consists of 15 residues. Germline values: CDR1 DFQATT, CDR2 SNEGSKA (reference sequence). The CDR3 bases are TGCAGTGCTATCCTTAGGGGCGGACCTCCCTACGAGCTGTACTTC. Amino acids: CSAILRGGPPYELYF.

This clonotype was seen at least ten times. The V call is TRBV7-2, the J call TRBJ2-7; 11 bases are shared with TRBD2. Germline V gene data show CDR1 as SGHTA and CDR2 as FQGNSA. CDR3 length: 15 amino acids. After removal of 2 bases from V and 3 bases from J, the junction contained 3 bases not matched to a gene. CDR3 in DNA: TGTGCCAGCAGCTTAAGCCTAGCGGGAGGCTACGAGCAGTACTTC. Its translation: CASSLSLAGGYEQYF.

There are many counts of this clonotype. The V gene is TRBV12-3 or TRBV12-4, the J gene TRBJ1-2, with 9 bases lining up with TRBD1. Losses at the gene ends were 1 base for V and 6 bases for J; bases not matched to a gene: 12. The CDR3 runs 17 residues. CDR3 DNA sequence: TGTGCCAGCAGTTTAGGGGACAGGGCCCGTCGGTGGGATGGCTACACCTTC. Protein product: CASSLGDRARRWDGYTF.

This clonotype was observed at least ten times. As DNA, the CDR3 is TGTGCCAGCAGCTTAACAGGGAGAAATGAGCAGTTCTTC. Translating it yields CASSLTGRNEQFF. The chain links TRBV7-2 to TRBJ2-1; possible D gene TRBD1, 6 bases. Deletions cut 2 bases from V and 7 bases from J, with 9 bases between. Germline CDR1 and CDR2: SGHTA and FQGNSA. This CDR3 has 13 residues.

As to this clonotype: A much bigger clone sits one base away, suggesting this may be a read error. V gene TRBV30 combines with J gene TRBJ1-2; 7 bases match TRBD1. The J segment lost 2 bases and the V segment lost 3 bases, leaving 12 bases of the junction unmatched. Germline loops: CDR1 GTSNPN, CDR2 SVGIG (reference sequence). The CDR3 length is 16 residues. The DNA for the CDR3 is TGTGCCTGGAGGCCCGAGACAGGGTCAGGCAACTATGGCTACACCTTC. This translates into CAWRPETGSGNYGYTF.

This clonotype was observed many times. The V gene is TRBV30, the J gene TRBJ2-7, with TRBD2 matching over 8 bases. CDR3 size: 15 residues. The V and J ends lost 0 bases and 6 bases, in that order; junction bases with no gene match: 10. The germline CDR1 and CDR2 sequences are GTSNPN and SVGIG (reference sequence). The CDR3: CAWSVLPSGSGEQYF. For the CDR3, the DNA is TGTGCCTGGAGTGTACTTCCCAGCGGGAGCGGCGAGCAGTACTTC.

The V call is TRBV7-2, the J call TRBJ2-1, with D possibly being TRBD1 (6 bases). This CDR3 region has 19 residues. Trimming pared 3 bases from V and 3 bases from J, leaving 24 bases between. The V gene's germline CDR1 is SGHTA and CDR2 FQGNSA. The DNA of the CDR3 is TGTGCCAGCAGCTTCCCCCCTAGAGAACAGGGTTTCTACTACAATGAGCAGTTCTTC. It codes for CASSFPPREQGFYYNEQFF. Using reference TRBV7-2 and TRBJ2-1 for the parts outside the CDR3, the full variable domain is GAGVSQSPSNKVTEKGKDVELRCDPISGHTALYWYRQSLGQGLEFLIYFQGNSAPDKSGLPSDRFSAERTGGSVSTLTIQRTQQEDSAVYLCASSFPPREQGFYYNEQFFGPGTRLTVL.

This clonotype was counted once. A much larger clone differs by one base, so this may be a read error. The CDR3 sequence is CASSLLAGVTDSQYF. The CDR3 region has the DNA TGTGCCAGCAGTTTACTAGCGGGAGTGACAGATTCGCAGTATTTT. V gene TRBV12-3 or TRBV12-4 combines with J gene TRBJ2-3; 10 bases line up with TRBD2. This CDR3 comprises 15 residues.

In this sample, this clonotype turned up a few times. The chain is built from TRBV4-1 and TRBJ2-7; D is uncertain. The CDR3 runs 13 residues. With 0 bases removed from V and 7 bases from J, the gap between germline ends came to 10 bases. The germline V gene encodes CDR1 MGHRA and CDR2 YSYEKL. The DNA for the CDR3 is TGCGCCAGCAGCCAAGATGCGGAACGTGAGCAGTACTTC. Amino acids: CASSQDAEREQYF.

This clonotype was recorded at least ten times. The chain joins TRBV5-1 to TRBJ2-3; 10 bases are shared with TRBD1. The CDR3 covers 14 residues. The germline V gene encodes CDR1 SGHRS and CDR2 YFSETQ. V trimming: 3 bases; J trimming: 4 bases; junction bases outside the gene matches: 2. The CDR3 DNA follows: TGCGCCAGCAGCTCGGGACAGGGGTCAGATACGCAGTATTTT. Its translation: CASSSGQGSDTQYF.

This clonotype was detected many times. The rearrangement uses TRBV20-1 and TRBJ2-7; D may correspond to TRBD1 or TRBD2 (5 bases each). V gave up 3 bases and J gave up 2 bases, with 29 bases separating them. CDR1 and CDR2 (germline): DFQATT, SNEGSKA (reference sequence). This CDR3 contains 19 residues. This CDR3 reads CSARVRVGVPSEAPYEQYF. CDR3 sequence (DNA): TGCAGTGCTAGGGTTCGAGTGGGGGTCCCAAGCGAAGCCCCCTACGAGCAGTACTTC.

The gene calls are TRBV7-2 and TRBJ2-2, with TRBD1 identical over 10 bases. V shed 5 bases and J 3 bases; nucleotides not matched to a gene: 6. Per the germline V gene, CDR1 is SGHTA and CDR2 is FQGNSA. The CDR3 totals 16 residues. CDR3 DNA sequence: TGTGCCAGCAGCCCAAGGGACAGGGGTCACACCGGGGAGCTGTTTTTT. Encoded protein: CASSPRDRGHTGELFF.

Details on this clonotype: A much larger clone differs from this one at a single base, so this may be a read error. The CDR3: CASSEGASLNAEAFF. CDR3 bases: TGTGCCAGCAGTGAAGGAGCCAGTTTAAACGCTGAAGCTTTCTTT. V is TRBV6-1 and J is TRBJ1-1; D is undetermined. The germline V and J ends were trimmed by 1 base and 6 bases, with 15 bases remaining between them. This CDR3 has 15 amino acids. The germline V gene has CDR1 MNHNS and CDR2 SASEGT.

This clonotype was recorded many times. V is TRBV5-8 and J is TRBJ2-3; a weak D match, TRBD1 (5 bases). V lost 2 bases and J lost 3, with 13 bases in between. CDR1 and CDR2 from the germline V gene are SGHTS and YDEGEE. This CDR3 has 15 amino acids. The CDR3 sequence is CASSFPGKYTDTQYF. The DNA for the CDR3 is TGTGCCAGCAGCTTTCCAGGGAAGTATACAGATACGCAGTATTTT.

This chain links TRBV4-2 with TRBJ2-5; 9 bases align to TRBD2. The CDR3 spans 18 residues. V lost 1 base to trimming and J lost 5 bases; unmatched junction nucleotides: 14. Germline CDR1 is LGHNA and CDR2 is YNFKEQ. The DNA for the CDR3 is TGTGCCAGCAGCCAAGGAAACCAACTTAGCGGGAGCGGGGAGACCCAGTACTTC. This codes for CASSQGNQLSGSGETQYF.

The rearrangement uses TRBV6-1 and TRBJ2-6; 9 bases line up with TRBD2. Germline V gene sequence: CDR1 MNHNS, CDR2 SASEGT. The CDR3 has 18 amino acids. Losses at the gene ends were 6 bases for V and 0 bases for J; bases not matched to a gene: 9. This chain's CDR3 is CASSPNSGSFSGANVLTF. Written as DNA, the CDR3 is TGTGCCAGCAGCCCTAATAGCGGGAGCTTCTCTGGGGCCAACGTCCTGACTTTC.

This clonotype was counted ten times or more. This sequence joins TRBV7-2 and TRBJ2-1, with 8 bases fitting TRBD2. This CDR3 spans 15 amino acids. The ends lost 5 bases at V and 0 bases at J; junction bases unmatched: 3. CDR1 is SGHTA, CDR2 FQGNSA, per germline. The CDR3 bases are TGTGCCAGCAGCGCCACTAGCGGCTCCTACAATGAGCAGTTCTTC. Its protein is CASSATSGSYNEQFF.

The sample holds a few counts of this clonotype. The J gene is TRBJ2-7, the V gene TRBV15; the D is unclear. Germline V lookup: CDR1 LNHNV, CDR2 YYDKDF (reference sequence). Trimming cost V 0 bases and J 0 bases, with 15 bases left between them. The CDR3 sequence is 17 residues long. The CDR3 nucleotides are TGTGCCACCAGCAGAGATTGGCCGGGCCAAACCTCCTACGAGCAGTACTTC. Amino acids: CATSRDWPGQTSYEQYF.

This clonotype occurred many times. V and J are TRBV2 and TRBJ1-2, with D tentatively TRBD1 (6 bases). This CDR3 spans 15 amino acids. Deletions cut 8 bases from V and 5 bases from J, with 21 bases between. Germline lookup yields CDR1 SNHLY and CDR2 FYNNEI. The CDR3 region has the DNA TGTGCCAGCGTGGGGGGGAGTGGGGGCGCATATGGCTACACCTTC. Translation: CASVGGSGGAYGYTF.

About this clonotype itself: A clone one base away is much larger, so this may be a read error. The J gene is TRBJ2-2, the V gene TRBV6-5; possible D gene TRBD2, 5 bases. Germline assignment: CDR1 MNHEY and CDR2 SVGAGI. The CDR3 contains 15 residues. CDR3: CASSYGLAGTGELSF. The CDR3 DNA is TGTGCCAGCAGTTACGGCCTAGCCGGCACCGGGGAGCTGTCTTTT.

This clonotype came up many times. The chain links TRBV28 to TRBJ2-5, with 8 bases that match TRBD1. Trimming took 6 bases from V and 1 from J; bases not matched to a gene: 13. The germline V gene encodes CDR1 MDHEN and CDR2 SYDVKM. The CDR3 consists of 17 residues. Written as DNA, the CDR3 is TGTGCCAGCAGCTCACATGACAGGGGCCGTGTCCAAGAGACCCAGTACTTC. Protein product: CASSSHDRGRVQETQYF.

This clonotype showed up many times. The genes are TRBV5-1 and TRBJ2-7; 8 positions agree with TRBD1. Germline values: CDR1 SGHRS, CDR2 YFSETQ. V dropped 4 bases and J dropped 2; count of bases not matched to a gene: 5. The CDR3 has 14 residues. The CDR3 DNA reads TGCGCCAGCAGCGCCGAGGGACAGGCCTACGAGCAGTACTTC. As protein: CASSAEGQAYEQYF.